The next 19 T cell receptor beta chains were all read from a single sample in a study of cytomegalovirus exposure and HLA in healthy donors. TCRdb keeps only in-frame clones here, not all; method: immunoSEQ multiplex PCR. The table records approximately 210,000 clones, about 82% of them present only once. The material sequenced was PBMCs. These receptors originate from a woman younger than 35 in good health and CMV-seronegative.

The chain carries TRBV27 and TRBJ2-3; D perhaps matches TRBD1 (6 bases). With 8 bases removed from V and 5 bases from J, the gap between germline ends came to 20 bases. The germline CDR1 and CDR2 sequences are MNHEY and SMNVEV (reference sequence). This CDR3 contains 15 residues. In DNA form, the CDR3 reads TGTGCCAGCTCCTTAGGGCACAGGGATAGAGATACGCAGTATTTT. It encodes CASSLGHRDRDTQYF.

CDR3 region: CASSLEGTMNTEAFF. CDR3 bases: TGTGCCAGCAGCTTAGAGGGAACGATGAACACTGAAGCTTTCTTT. The chain couples TRBV7-3 to TRBJ1-1, with D hard to call. The CDR3 covers 15 residues. Between the trimmed V and J ends, which lost 2 bases and 0 bases, there was a span of 10 bases. Germline-derived CDR1 and CDR2 are SGHTA and FQGTGA.

The chain joins TRBV5-1 to TRBJ2-3; TRBD2 matches 12 bases. V shed 2 bases, J shed 6 bases, and the junction held 10 bases outside the gene matches. The CDR3 runs to 17 residues. In germline, CDR1 is SGHRS, CDR2 YFSETQ. The CDR3 sequence: CASSFASSGGAGDTQYF. The CDR3 bases are TGCGCCAGCAGCTTTGCCTCTAGCGGGGGGGCCGGGGATACGCAGTATTTT.

Turning to this clone: This specimen includes other DNA sequences encoding the same CDR3. V gene TRBV6-4 combines with J gene TRBJ1-1, with 7 nucleotides matching TRBD1. This CDR3 region has 13 residues. V dropped 8 bases and J dropped 1; count of bases not matched to a gene: 4. Germline V gene lookup returns CDR1 MRHNA and CDR2 SNTAGT. The CDR3 sequence: CASSGTANTEAFF. The CDR3 DNA reads TGTGCCAGCTCCGGGACAGCGAACACTGAAGCTTTCTTT.

This clone turned up a few times. V usage is TRBV6-5 and J usage is TRBJ1-5; D gene unclear. The CDR3 contains 9 residues. Trimming shortened V by 11 bases and J by 6 bases, and 5 bases separated the two germline ends. The germline CDR1 and CDR2 sequences are MNHEY and SVGAGI. The CDR3 DNA reads as TGTGCCTCAGGTCAGCCCCAGCATTTT. This codes for CASGQPQHF.

The V gene is TRBV14, the J gene TRBJ1-2, with TRBD1 matching 7 bases. Germline V CDR1 and CDR2: SGHDN, FVKESK. This CDR3 spans 14 amino acids. V gave up 5 bases and J gave up 4 bases; unmatched junction bases: 7. The CDR3 DNA reads as TGTGCCAGCAGCAAGACAGGGTTGGGCTATGGCTACACCTTC. Its translation is CASSKTGLGYGYTF.

The V and J genes are TRBV7-8 and TRBJ1-5; a weak D match, TRBD1 (5 bases). Trimming took 2 bases from V and 2 from J, leaving 19 bases between them. CDR1 is SGHVS and CDR2 is FQNEAQ in the germline V gene. The CDR3 length is 18 residues. In DNA form, the CDR3 reads TGTGCCAGCAGCTTACAACGTGGGGGGGTCAAGGGCAATCAGCCCCAGCATTTT. Translated, it gives CASSLQRGGVKGNQPQHF.

There are a few counts of this clone. The gene calls are TRBV4-1 and TRBJ1-1, with 8 nucleotides matching TRBD1. CDR3 length equals 15 residues. J gave up 0 bases and V 3 bases, and 3 bases lay outside the gene matches. Germline CDR1 MGHRA, CDR2 YSYEKL. This CDR3 reads CASSQGQALNTEAFF. The CDR3 DNA sequence: TGCGCCAGCAGCCAGGGACAGGCCCTGAACACTGAAGCTTTCTTT.

The J gene is TRBJ2-1, the V gene TRBV5-6, with 8 bases that match TRBD2. Germline values: CDR1 SGHDT, CDR2 YYEEEE. With 4 bases clipped from V and 10 bases from J, the junction kept 7 bases outside the gene matches. This CDR3 comprises 13 residues. The CDR3 nucleotides are TGTGCCAGCAGCCCGGAGCGACTAGCGGAGCAGTTCTTC. As protein: CASSPERLAEQFF.

The chain joins TRBV29-1 to TRBJ2-1; 10 nucleotides line up with TRBD2. V shed 5 bases, J shed 8 bases, and the junction held 9 bases outside the gene matches. This CDR3 comprises 14 residues. Germline-derived CDR1 and CDR2 are SQVTM and ANQGSEA. The CDR3 reads CSVSSGTSVHEQFF. In DNA, the CDR3 is TGCAGCGTTTCATCCGGGACTAGCGTACATGAGCAGTTCTTC.

The rearrangement links TRBV2 to TRBJ1-3, with D maybe TRBD1 (5 bases). V was cut by 4 bases and J by 0 bases, with 13 bases left in between. CDR3 length: 16 residues. Per the germline V gene, CDR1 is SNHLY and CDR2 is FYNNEI. The CDR3: CASSVDPGSSGNTIYF. As DNA, the CDR3 is TGTGCCAGCAGTGTGGATCCAGGGTCCTCTGGAAACACCATATATTTT.

The chain joins TRBV19 to TRBJ1-2, with D possibly TRBD1 on 6 matching bases. The CDR3 runs 17 residues. CDR1 and CDR2 from the germline V gene are LNHDA and SQIVND (reference sequence). The V end was cut by 7 bases, the J end by 4 bases, with 25 bases between. CDR3 bases: TGTGCCAGTACTTTACTCGGACAGACTGCTGGTAGCTATGGCTACACCTTC. It specifies CASTLLGQTAGSYGYTF.

The rearrangement links TRBV14 to TRBJ1-1; a weak D match, TRBD1 (5 bases). V was shortened by 0 bases and J by 1 base, with 21 bases between the two germline ends. The CDR3 loop spans 19 amino acids. Germline CDR1 is SGHDN and CDR2 is FVKESK. CDR3 loop: CASSQDRLQGIIRNTEAFF. Here the CDR3 DNA reads TGTGCCAGCAGCCAAGATAGGCTGCAGGGTATAATTCGGAACACTGAAGCTTTCTTT.

V gene TRBV5-1 combines with J gene TRBJ1-5; TRBD1 might be the D (6 bases). The germline V gene has CDR1 SGHRS and CDR2 YFSETQ. V was pared by 0 bases and J by 3 bases, with 7 bases between. There are 14 residues in the CDR3. CDR3 sequence (DNA): TGCGCCAGCAGCTTGGGGGACAACAATCAGCCCCAGCATTTT. It specifies CASSLGDNNQPQHF.

The CDR3, as DNA: TGTGCCTGGAGTGCCAGGGGGGCCCAGCATTTT. It yields the protein CAWSARGAQHF. The J gene is TRBJ1-5, the V gene TRBV30, with 7 bases lining up with TRBD1. From germline, CDR1 is GTSNPN and CDR2 SVGIG (reference sequence). J lost 11 bases, V lost 1 base, and 2 bases had no gene match. This CDR3 has 11 amino acids.

The chain is built from TRBV29-1 and TRBJ1-5, with a weak D call TRBD1 (5 bases). There are 13 residues in the CDR3. Trimming left V 1 base short and J 5 bases short, with 9 bases between. Looked up from germline, CDR1 is SQVTM and CDR2 is ANQGSEA. Here the CDR3 reads CSVEAGDYQPQHF. CDR3 DNA sequence: TGCAGCGTTGAAGCGGGGGACTATCAGCCCCAGCATTTT.

The chain uses TRBV7-2 and TRBJ2-3; TRBD2 agrees at 8 bases. Germline CDR1 reads SGHTA; CDR2 reads FQGNSA. The CDR3 has 17 residues. J gave up 0 bases and V 0 bases, and 5 bases lay outside the gene matches. CDR3 in amino acids: CASSLALAGGSTDTQYF. The CDR3 DNA follows: TGTGCCAGCAGCTTAGCTCTTGCGGGGGGTAGCACAGATACGCAGTATTTT.

J is TRBJ1-2 and V is TRBV9; tentatively, D is TRBD1 (6 bases). Per the germline V gene, CDR1 is SGDLS and CDR2 is YYNGEE. The V gene lost 0 bases and the J gene lost 3 bases, with 18 bases spanning the gap. CDR3 length: 17 amino acids. CDR3 coding DNA: TGTGCCAGCAGCGTAGACAGGGAAACCCGCGAGGACTATGGCTACACCTTC. Protein product: CASSVDRETREDYGYTF.

V usage is TRBV6-6 and J usage is TRBJ1-2; D possibly corresponds to TRBD1 (5 bases). Germline V lookup: CDR1 MNHNY, CDR2 SVGAGI (reference sequence). This CDR3 has 14 residues. Trimming pared 2 bases from V and 7 bases from J, leaving 14 bases between. CDR3 sequence reads: CASSYGAGWSGYTF. CDR3 nucleotide sequence: TGTGCCAGCAGTTACGGGGCAGGGTGGAGTGGCTACACCTTC.